This TCR beta chain derives from a study of cytomegalovirus exposure and HLA in healthy donors. Study outcomes and limitations: The tendency of first-cohort TCR clusters to co-occur in the approximately 120 validation repertoires was identified by a subsequent analysis. The study recorded 160 or so TCR beta chains that were cytomegalovirus-associated. Despite most TCR sequences being rare, some public TCRs occurred in many donors. Three chains linked to CMV were shown in vitro to be specific for CMV antigens.

The J segment lost 5 bases and the V segment lost 6 bases, leaving 16 bases of the junction unmatched. The germline V gene encodes CDR1 SQVTM and CDR2 ANQGSEA. The CDR3 has 16 residues. With respect to this clone: Its antigen is currently unknown.

Using immunoSEQ multiplex PCR, the repertoire was profiled, and TCRdb retains in-frame clones only, with some absent. The sample records 180,000 or so clones, approximately 86% being singletons. Material: PBMCs. The chain is built from TRBV29-1 and TRBJ1-5; 7 bases align to TRBD1. The receptor's source is a man aged 25-45 years in good health and CMV-seropositive. CDR3 DNA sequence: TGCAGCGTCCAAGAATCCGGGACAGATTTACATCAGCCCCAGCATTTT. Amino acid sequence: CSVQESGTDLHQPQHF. Full variable domain (outside the CDR3, taken from reference TRBV29-1 and TRBJ1-5): SAVISQKPSRDICQRGTSLTIQCQVDSQVTMMFWYRQQPGQSLTLIATANQGSEATYESGFVIDKFPISRPNLTFSTLTVSNMSPEDSSIYLCSVQESGTDLHQPQHFGDGTRLSIL.